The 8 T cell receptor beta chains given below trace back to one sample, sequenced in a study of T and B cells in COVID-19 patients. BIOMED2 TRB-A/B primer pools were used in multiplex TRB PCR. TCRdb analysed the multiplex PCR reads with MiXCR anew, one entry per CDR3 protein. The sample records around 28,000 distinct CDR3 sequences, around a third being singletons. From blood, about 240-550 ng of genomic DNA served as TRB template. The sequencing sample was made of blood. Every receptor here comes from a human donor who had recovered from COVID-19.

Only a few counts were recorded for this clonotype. The CDR3 DNA reads as TGTGCCAGTAGTATAGGAGAGCTAACTAATGAAAAACTGTTTTTT. It codes for CASSIGELTNEKLFF. The genes are TRBV19 and TRBJ1-4; D is ambiguous. Trimming pared 1 base from V and 1 base from J, leaving 7 bases between. Germline CDR1 LNHDA, CDR2 SQIVND (reference sequence). The CDR3 is 15 amino acids. Together with reference TRBV19 and TRBJ1-4, the CDR3 gives the full variable domain: DGGITQSPKYLFRKEGQNVTLSCEQNLNHDAMYWYRQDPGQGLRLIYYSQIVNDFQKGDIAEGYSVSREKKESFPLTVTSAQKNPTAFYLCASSIGELTNEKLFFGSGTQLSVL.

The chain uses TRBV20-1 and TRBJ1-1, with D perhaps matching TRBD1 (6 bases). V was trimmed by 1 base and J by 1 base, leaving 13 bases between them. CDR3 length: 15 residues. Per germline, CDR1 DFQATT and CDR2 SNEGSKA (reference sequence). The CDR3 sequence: CSARVQGRWNTEAFF. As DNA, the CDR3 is TGCAGTGCTAGAGTACAGGGACGATGGAACACTGAAGCTTTCTTT.

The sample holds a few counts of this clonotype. The chain's CDR3 is CASSPPTGRDTEAFF. In DNA form, the CDR3 reads TGTGCCAGCTCACCCCCGACAGGGCGGGACACTGAAGCTTTCTTT. The rearrangement uses TRBV18 and TRBJ1-1, with TRBD1 matching 7 bases. J gave up 3 bases and V 3 bases, and 7 bases lay outside the gene matches. Germline CDR1 KGHSH, CDR2 LQKENI. This CDR3 is built from 15 residues.

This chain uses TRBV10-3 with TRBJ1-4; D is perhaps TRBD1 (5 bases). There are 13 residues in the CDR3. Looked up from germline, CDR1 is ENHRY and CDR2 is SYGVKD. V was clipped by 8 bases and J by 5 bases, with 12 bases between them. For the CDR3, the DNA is TGTGCCATCCGGGACCGAGCGAATGAAAAACTGTTTTTT. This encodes CAIRDRANEKLFF.

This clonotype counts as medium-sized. DNA of the CDR3: TGTGCCAGTAGTATAGGGGACCAAAGCACAGATACGCAGTATTTT. This gives the protein CASSIGDQSTDTQYF. The chain employs TRBV19 and TRBJ2-3; D is tentatively TRBD1 or TRBD2 (5 bases each). The germline V and J ends were trimmed by 1 base and 0 bases, with 8 bases remaining between them. Looked up from germline, CDR1 is LNHDA and CDR2 is SQIVND (reference sequence). This CDR3 is 15 amino acids long.

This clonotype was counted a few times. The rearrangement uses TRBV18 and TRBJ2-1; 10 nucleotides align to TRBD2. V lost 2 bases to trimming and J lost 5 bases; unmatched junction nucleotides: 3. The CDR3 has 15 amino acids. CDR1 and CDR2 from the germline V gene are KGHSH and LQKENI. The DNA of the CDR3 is TGTGCCAGCTCACCAATAGCGGGAGGTAACAATGAGCAGTTCTTC. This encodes CASSPIAGGNNEQFF.

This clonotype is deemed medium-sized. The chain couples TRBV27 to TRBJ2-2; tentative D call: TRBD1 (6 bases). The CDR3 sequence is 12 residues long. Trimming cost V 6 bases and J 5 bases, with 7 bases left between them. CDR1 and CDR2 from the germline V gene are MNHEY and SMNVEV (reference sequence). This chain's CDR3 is CASRQGTGELFF. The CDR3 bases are TGTGCCAGCAGGCAGGGGACCGGGGAGCTGTTTTTT.

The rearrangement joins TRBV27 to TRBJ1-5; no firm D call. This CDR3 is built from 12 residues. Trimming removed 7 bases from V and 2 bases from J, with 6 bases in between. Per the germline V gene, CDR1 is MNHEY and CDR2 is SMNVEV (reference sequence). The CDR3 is CASTDGNQPQHF. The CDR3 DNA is TGTGCCAGCACCGATGGCAATCAGCCCCAGCATTTT.